The clone carrying this T cell receptor (beta chain) appeared many times. This entry belongs to a study of Graves' ophthalmopathy and Graves' hyperthyroidism. RNA transcripts yielded amplified TCR beta CDR3 regions. An initial RT-PCR round employing HTBI primers preceded a second-round multiplex PCR. One entry per CDR3 protein, called by TCRdb with MiXCR from the multiplex PCR reads. Among almost 400,000 distinct CDR3 sequences listed, around 18% were seen once. Germline lookup yields CDR1 GTSNPN and CDR2 SVGIG (reference sequence). The CDR3 runs to 15 residues. The V gene lost 0 bases and the J gene lost 5 bases, with 17 bases spanning the gap.

The material sequenced was peripheral blood. The clonotype was recovered from a woman between 18 and 29 years old with Graves' ophthalmopathy. The gene calls are TRBV30 and TRBJ2-7, with D hard to call. The CDR3 here is CAWSVGISTLHEQYF. For the CDR3, the DNA is TGTGCCTGGAGTGTGGGGATTTCAACGCTACACGAGCAGTACTTC.